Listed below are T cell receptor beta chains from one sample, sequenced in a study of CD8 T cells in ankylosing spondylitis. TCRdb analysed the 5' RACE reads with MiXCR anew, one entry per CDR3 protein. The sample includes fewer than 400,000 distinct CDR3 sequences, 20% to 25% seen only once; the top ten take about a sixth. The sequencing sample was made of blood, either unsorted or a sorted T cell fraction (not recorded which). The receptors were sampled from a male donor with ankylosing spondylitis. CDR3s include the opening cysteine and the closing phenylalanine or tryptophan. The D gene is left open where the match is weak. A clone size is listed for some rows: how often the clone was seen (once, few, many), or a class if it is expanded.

CASRGSESSYNEQFF	TGTGCCAGCAGGGGATCCGAGAGCTCCTACAATGAGCAGTTCTTC	.	TRBV12-3/TRBV12-4	TRBJ2-1	few
CASSLVSNSYNEQFF	TGCGCCAGCAGCTTGGTCAGCAACTCCTACAATGAGCAGTTCTTC	.	TRBV5-1	TRBJ2-1	once
CASGLFGTLTETQYF	TGTGCTAGTGGTTTGTTCGGGACTTTGACGGAGACCCAGTACTTC	.	TRBV12-5	TRBJ2-5	.
CASSRTGGNYYEQYF	TGTGCCAGTAGCCGGACAGGGGGCAATTACTACGAGCAGTACTTC	TRBD1	TRBV19	TRBJ2-7	few
CASSQESQNQETQYF	TGCGCCAGCAGCCAAGAATCGCAGAACCAAGAGACCCAGTACTTC	.	TRBV4-3	TRBJ2-5	few
CASSPLFENNEQFF	TGTGCCAGCAGCCCCCTGTTCGAGAACAATGAGCAGTTCTTC	.	TRBV2	TRBJ2-1	few
CASSSRQHTDTQYF	TGTGCCAGCAGCTCCCGACAGCACACAGATACGCAGTATTTT	.	TRBV5-6	TRBJ2-3	.
CASSRGRAGSYNEQFF	TGTGCCAGCAGCAGAGGGAGGGCGGGAAGCTACAATGAGCAGTTCTTC	TRBD2	TRBV7-8	TRBJ2-1	many
CSVEGGFKGYGYTF	TGCAGCGTTGAGGGAGGGTTCAAGGGCTATGGCTACACCTTC	.	TRBV29-1	TRBJ1-2	.
CASSAGGRSTDTQYF	TGCGCCAGCAGCGCGGGTGGGCGTAGCACAGATACGCAGTATTTT	.	TRBV5-1	TRBJ2-3	few
CASSQAGTSGTVSSYEQYF	TGTGCCAGCAGCCAAGCCGGGACTAGCGGGACCGTGAGCTCCTACGAGCAGTACTTC	TRBD2	TRBV3-1	TRBJ2-7	.
CASSLSRPNTGELFF	TGTGCCAGCAGCTTATCTAGACCGAACACCGGGGAGCTGTTTTTT	.	TRBV7-7	TRBJ2-2	.
CASNEDGRQNTEAFF	TGTGCCAGCAATGAAGACGGACGGCAGAACACTGAAGCTTTCTTT	.	TRBV12-3/TRBV12-4	TRBJ1-1	.
CATGGRNTGELFF	TGTGCCACCGGGGGGAGGAACACCGGGGAGCTGTTTTTT	.	TRBV24-1	TRBJ2-2	once
CASSLVPLASGNNEQFF	TGTGCCAGCAGCTTAGTCCCGCTGGCTAGCGGGAACAATGAGCAGTTCTTC	TRBD2	TRBV11-2	TRBJ2-1	many
CSARTRSSNQPQHF	TGCAGTGCTAGAACCCGCAGTAGCAATCAGCCCCAGCATTTT	.	TRBV20-1	TRBJ1-5	.
CASSSFRAQRGTQYF	TGTGCCAGCAGCTCATTCCGGGCCCAAAGGGGGACCCAGTACTTC	.	TRBV5-6	TRBJ2-5	once
CASSGAGYGYTF	TGTGCCAGCAGTGGTGCAGGCTATGGCTACACCTTC	.	TRBV6-1	TRBJ1-2	.
CASSPLGRASGRTGELFF	TGTGCCAGCAGCCCCCTAGGCCGTGCTAGCGGGAGGACCGGGGAGCTGTTTTTT	TRBD2	TRBV14	TRBJ2-2	.
CASSEAGLAGAVEQFF	TGTGCCAGCAGCGAAGCGGGACTAGCGGGAGCGGTTGAGCAGTTCTTC	TRBD2	TRBV7-8	TRBJ2-1	.
CASSQAGGNYGYTF	TGTGCCAGCAGCCAAGCAGGGGGTAACTATGGCTACACCTTC	TRBD1	TRBV3-1	TRBJ1-2	few
CASSVAISPNYGYTF	TGTGCCAGCAGCGTAGCGATTAGTCCTAACTATGGCTACACCTTC	.	TRBV9	TRBJ1-2	.
CASSPHGGYEQYF	TGTGCCAGCAGCCCCCATGGGGGGTACGAGCAGTACTTC	.	TRBV3-1	TRBJ2-7	.
CSVRREGMTYEQYF	TGCAGCGTGAGGAGGGAGGGGATGACCTACGAGCAGTACTTC	TRBD2	TRBV29-1	TRBJ2-7	.
CASTRLAGNNEQFF	TGTGCCAGCACCCGACTAGCGGGGAACAATGAGCAGTTCTTC	TRBD2	TRBV28	TRBJ2-1	few
CASSLADTYEQYF	TGCGCCAGCAGCTTGGCAGATACCTACGAGCAGTACTTC	.	TRBV5-1	TRBJ2-7	.
CASSLVVAGAGELFF	TGTGCCAGCAGCTTAGTCGTTGCGGGAGCCGGGGAGCTGTTTTTT	TRBD2	TRBV7-2	TRBJ2-2	.
CASSLARTPGYEQYF	TGTGCCAGCAGTTTAGCGCGAACCCCTGGATACGAGCAGTACTTC	.	TRBV12-3/TRBV12-4	TRBJ2-7	few
CTFREGRNTEAFF	TGCACCTTTCGCGAGGGGCGGAACACTGAAGCTTTCTTT	.	TRBV20-1	TRBJ1-1	.
CASSSDPLYGYTF	TGTGCCAGCAGCTCAGACCCCCTCTATGGCTACACCTTC	.	TRBV7-9	TRBJ1-2	few
CASSLGTGTSTDTQYF	TGCGCCAGCAGCTTGGGGACAGGGACGAGCACAGATACGCAGTATTTT	TRBD1	TRBV5-1	TRBJ2-3	.
CSAMEGKGANVLTF	TGCAGTGCAATGGAAGGGAAGGGGGCCAACGTCCTGACTTTC	.	TRBV20-1	TRBJ2-6	.
CASSLEIDQETQYF	TGTGCCAGCTCCCTCGAGATTGATCAAGAGACCCAGTACTTC	.	TRBV18	TRBJ2-5	.
CASSQESGVYNEQFF	TGCGCCAGCAGCCAGGAAAGCGGGGTCTACAATGAGCAGTTCTTC	TRBD2	TRBV4-3	TRBJ2-1	.
CSASVSGSESETQYF	TGCAGTGCTAGCGTTAGCGGGAGTGAGAGTGAGACCCAGTACTTC	TRBD2	TRBV20-1	TRBJ2-5	.
CASSSATTYSPLHF	TGTGCCAGCAGCTCCGCAACCACTTATTCACCCCTCCACTTT	.	TRBV14	TRBJ1-6	few
CAISDVGYEQYF	TGTGCCATCAGTGATGTGGGCTACGAGCAGTACTTC	.	TRBV10-3	TRBJ2-7	.
CASSHNRGSDTQYF	TGTGCCAGCAGCCATAACAGGGGATCAGATACGCAGTATTTT	TRBD1	TRBV14	TRBJ2-3	.
CASSLGGGSGASEQFF	TGTGCCAGCAGTTTAGGGGGGGGCAGCGGGGCTTCTGAGCAGTTCTTC	.	TRBV12-3/TRBV12-4	TRBJ2-1	.
CASSPGGGRTTEAFF	TGTGCCAGCAGCCCCGGGGGGGGGCGGACAACTGAAGCTTTCTTT	.	TRBV11-3	TRBJ1-1	.
CASSQAAALAGYNEQFF	TGTGCCAGCAGCCAAGCAGCTGCACTAGCGGGGTACAATGAGCAGTTCTTC	TRBD2	TRBV3-1	TRBJ2-1	.
CASQPSWGYEKLFF	TGCGCCAGCCAGCCCTCGTGGGGCTATGAAAAACTGTTTTTT	.	TRBV5-1	TRBJ1-4	.
CASSPRGAGQSYNEQFF	TGTGCCAGCAGCCCCCGGGGAGCGGGTCAATCCTACAATGAGCAGTTCTTC	.	TRBV9	TRBJ2-1	few
CSVTTYNEQFF	TGCAGCGTGACCACCTACAATGAGCAGTTCTTC	.	TRBV29-1	TRBJ2-1	many
CASSLLRTIDGYTF	TGTGCCAGCAGCTTGTTAAGGACTATCGATGGCTACACCTTC	.	TRBV5-6	TRBJ1-2	.
CASSLDRLAGGTDTQYF	TGCGCCAGCAGCTTGGATCGACTAGCGGGAGGCACAGATACGCAGTATTTT	TRBD2	TRBV5-1	TRBJ2-3	.
CASSRRSAGYQPQHF	TGTGCCAGCAGCCGCCGATCGGCGGGATATCAGCCCCAGCATTTT	.	TRBV7-2	TRBJ1-5	.
CASKHSGELFF	TGTGCCAGCAAACATTCCGGGGAGCTGTTTTTT	.	TRBV28	TRBJ2-2	few
CSVRSGNTIYF	TGCAGTGTCAGGTCTGGAAACACCATATATTTT	.	TRBV20-1	TRBJ1-3	few
CSARDRFRGLAGYTF	TGCAGTGCTAGAGATCGCTTCAGGGGCCTTGCGGGCTACACCTTC	.	TRBV20-1	TRBJ1-2	.
CASSLRQGNTDTQYF	TGTGCCAGCAGCCTACGGCAAGGGAACACAGATACGCAGTATTTT	.	TRBV3-1	TRBJ2-3	few
CASSDISSSSVGEQYF	TGTGCCAGCAGTGATATTTCTAGCTCCTCAGTGGGCGAGCAGTACTTC	.	TRBV25-1	TRBJ2-7	.
CASSFMGGANVLTF	TGTGCCAGCAGCTTCATGGGAGGGGCCAACGTCCTGACTTTC	.	TRBV7-9	TRBJ2-6	.
CASSPPLRQAFSYEQYF	TGTGCCAGCAGCCCTCCTCTTCGCCAGGCTTTCTCCTACGAGCAGTACTTC	.	TRBV28	TRBJ2-7	few
CATSDTGQGTDTQYF	TGTGCCACCAGTGATACGGGACAGGGCACAGATACGCAGTATTTT	TRBD1	TRBV24-1	TRBJ2-3	.